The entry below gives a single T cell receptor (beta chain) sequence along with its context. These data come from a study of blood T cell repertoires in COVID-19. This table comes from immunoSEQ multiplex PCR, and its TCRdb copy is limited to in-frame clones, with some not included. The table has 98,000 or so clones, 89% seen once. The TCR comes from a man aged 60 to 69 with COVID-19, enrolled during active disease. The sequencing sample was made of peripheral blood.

CDR3 nucleotides: TGTGCCAGCGGCCGACAGGGCCCCTACGAGCAGTACTTC. Amino acids: CASGRQGPYEQYF. The chain combines TRBV6-2 or TRBV6-3 with TRBJ2-7; 7 positions match TRBD1. Germline V gene sequence: CDR1 MNHEY, CDR2 SVGEGT. The V segment lost 8 bases and the J segment 2 bases; nucleotides outside the gene matches: 6. The CDR3 covers 13 residues.